The T cell receptor (beta chain) under discussion was sequenced for a study of T cell repertoires in aging, cancer and after chemotherapy. Study overall: Chronic lymphocytic leukemia patients on fludarabine- or bendamustine-based regimens gave paired samples before and after chemotherapy.

The CDR3 is 18 amino acids. V was clipped by 4 bases and J by 0 bases; unmatched bases: 8. Germline V gives CDR1 LGHNA, CDR2 YSLEER. Peripheral blood genomic DNA, not sorted cells or RNA, was the template. TRB rearrangements spanning V, D and J were amplified using mixed TRB-A/B primers. Via MiXCR, TCRdb re-called the multiplex PCR reads, giving one row per CDR3 protein. In the table there are roughly 8,600 distinct CDR3 sequences, around 25% of which are singletons. Sequenced input: blood. The genes are TRBV4-3 and TRBJ2-3, with 12 bases identical to TRBD2. The source of this sequence is a human donor with a blood cancer. The CDR3 region is CASSLGETSGRSTDTQYF. The DNA for the CDR3 is TGCGCCAGCAGCCTCGGGGAGACTAGCGGGAGAAGCACAGATACGCAGTATTTT.